Sequencing of this T cell receptor (beta chain) was carried out in a study of cytomegalovirus exposure and HLA in healthy donors. The overall study: Genetic ancestry analysis placed about 80% of the 400 or so donors that were genotyped in the Caucasian-associated cluster. Findings and limits, study-wide: The study assumed roughly uniform donor sequencing depth for presence/absence analyses. The records held CMV serostatus as the only immune exposure information.

As for this clone: Its antigen is not identified.

In the PCR, 60 Vbeta and 13 Jbeta primers were used. Libraries were prepared by immunoSEQ multiplex PCR; TCRdb keeps only in-frame clonotypes and omits some of them. The table shows about 80,000 clones, with approximately 65% occurring only once. The sequencing sample was made of PBMCs. This receptor was obtained from a male donor in good health and CMV-seropositive.

The CDR3 spells CASSPQVEETQYF. CDR3 coding DNA: TGTGCCAGCAGTCCACAGGTGGAAGAGACCCAGTACTTC. This chain links TRBV27 with TRBJ2-5; D perhaps matches TRBD1 (5 bases). CDR3 size: 13 residues. The V gene's germline CDR1 is MNHEY and CDR2 SMNVEV (reference sequence). V was shortened by 5 bases and J by 3 bases, with 10 bases between the two germline ends.